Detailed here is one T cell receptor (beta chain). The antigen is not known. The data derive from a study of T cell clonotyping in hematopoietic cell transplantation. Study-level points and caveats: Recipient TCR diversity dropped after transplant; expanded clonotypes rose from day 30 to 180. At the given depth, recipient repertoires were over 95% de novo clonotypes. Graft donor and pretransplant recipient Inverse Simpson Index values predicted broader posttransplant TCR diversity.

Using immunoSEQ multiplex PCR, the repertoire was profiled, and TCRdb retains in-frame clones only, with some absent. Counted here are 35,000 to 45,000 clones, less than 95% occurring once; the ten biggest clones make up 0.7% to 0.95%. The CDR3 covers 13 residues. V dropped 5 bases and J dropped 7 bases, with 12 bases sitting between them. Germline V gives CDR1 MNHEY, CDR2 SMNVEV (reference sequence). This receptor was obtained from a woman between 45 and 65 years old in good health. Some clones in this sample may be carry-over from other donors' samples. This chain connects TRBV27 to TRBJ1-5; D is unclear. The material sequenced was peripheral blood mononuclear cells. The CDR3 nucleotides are TGTGCCAGCAGTACCCCCGCGGGACAGCCCCAGCATTTT. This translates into CASSTPAGQPQHF.